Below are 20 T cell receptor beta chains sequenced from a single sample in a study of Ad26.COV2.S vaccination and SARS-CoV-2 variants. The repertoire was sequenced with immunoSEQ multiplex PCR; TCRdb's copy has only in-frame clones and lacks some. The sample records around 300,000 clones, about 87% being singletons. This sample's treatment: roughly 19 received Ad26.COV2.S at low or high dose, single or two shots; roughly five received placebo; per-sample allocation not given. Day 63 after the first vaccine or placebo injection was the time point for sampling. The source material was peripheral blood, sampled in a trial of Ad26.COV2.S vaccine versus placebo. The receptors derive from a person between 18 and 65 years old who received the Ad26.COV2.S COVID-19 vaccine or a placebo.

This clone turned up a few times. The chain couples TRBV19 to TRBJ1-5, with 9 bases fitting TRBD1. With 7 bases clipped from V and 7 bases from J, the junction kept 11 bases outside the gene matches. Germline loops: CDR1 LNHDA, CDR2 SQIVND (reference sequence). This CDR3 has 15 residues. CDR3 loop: CASNPGQGQGQPQHF. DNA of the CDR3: TGTGCCAGTAACCCGGGACAGGGCCAGGGGCAGCCCCAGCATTTT. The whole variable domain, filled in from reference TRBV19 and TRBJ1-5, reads DGGITQSPKYLFRKEGQNVTLSCEQNLNHDAMYWYRQDPGQGLRLIYYSQIVNDFQKGDIAEGYSVSREKKESFPLTVTSAQKNPTAFYLCASNPGQGQGQPQHFGDGTRLSIL.

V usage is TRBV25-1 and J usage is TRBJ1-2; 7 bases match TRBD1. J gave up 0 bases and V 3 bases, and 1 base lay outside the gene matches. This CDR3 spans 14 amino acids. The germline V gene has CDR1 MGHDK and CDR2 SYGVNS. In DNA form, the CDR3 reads TGTGCCAGCAGTGATGGGACAGCTAACTATGGCTACACCTTC. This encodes CASSDGTANYGYTF.

DNA for the CDR3: TGTGCCAGCAGCGGCCTGGACAGAAACAATGAGCAGTTCTTC. It translates to CASSGLDRNNEQFF. The rearrangement uses TRBV7-6 and TRBJ2-1, with D perhaps matching TRBD1 (6 bases). With 5 bases removed from V and 5 bases from J, the gap between germline ends came to 13 bases. The germline V gene has CDR1 SGHVS and CDR2 FNYEAQ. This CDR3 contains 14 residues.

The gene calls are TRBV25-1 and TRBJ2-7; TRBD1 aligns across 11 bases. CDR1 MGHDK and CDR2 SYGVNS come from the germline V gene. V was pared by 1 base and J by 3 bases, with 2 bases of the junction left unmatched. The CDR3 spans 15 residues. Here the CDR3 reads CASSESGQGDYEQYF. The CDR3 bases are TGTGCCAGCAGTGAATCGGGACAGGGGGACTACGAGCAGTACTTC.

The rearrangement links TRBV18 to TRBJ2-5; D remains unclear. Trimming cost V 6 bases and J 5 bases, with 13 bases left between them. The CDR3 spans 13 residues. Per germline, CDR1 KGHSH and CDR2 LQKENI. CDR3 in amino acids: CASSKDQEETQYF. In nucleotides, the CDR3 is TGTGCCAGCTCTAAGGACCAGGAGGAGACCCAGTACTTC.

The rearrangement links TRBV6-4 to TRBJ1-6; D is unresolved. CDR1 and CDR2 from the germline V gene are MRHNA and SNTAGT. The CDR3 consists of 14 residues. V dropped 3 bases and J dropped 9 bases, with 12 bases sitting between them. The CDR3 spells CASSEGGVRSPLHF. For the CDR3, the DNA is TGTGCCAGCAGTGAAGGCGGGGTCCGTTCACCCCTCCACTTT.

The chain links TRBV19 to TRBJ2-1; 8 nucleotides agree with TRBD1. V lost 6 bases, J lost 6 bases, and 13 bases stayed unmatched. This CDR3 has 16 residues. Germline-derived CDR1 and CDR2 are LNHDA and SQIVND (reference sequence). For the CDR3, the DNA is TGTGCCAGTAGGCGCGGCGGGACAGGTTGGGGCAATGAGCAGTTCTTC. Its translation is CASRRGGTGWGNEQFF.

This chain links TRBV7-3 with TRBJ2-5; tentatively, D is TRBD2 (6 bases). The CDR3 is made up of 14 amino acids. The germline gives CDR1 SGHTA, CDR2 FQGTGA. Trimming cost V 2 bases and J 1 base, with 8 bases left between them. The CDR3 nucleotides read TGTGCCAGCAGCTTAGGGGGGTCCCAAGAGACCCAGTACTTC. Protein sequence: CASSLGGSQETQYF.

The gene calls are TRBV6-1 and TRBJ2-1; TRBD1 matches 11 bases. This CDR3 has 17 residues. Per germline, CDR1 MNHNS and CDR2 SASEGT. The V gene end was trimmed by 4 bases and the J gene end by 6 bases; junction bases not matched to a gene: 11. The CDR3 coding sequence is TGTGCCAGCAGTGTCGTAATAGGGACAGGGGGGAGCAATGAGCAGTTCTTC. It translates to CASSVVIGTGGSNEQFF.

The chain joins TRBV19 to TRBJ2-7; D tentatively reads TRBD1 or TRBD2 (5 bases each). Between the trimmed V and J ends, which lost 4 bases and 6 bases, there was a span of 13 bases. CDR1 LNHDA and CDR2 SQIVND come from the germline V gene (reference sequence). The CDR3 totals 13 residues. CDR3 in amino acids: CASSTGSGAEQYF. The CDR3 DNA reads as TGTGCCAGTAGTACGGGATCCGGGGCCGAGCAGTACTTC.

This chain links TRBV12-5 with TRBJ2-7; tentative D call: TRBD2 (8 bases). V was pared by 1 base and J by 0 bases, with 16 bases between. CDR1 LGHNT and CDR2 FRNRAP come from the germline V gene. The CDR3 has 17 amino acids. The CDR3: CASGLAGGGTASYEQYF. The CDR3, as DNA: TGTGCTAGTGGTTTGGCCGGCGGGGGGACAGCCTCCTACGAGCAGTACTTC.

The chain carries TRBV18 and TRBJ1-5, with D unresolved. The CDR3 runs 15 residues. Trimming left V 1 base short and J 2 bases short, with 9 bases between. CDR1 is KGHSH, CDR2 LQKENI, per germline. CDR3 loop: CASSPQGGGNQPQHF. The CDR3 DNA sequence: TGTGCCAGCTCACCACAGGGCGGCGGCAATCAGCCCCAGCATTTT.

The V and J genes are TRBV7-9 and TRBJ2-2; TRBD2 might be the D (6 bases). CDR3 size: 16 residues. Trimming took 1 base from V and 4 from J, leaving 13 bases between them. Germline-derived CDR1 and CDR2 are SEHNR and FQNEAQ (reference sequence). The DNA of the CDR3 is TGTGCCAGCAGCTTAGAGGTCGGGGGTACCACCGGGGAGCTGTTTTTT. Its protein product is CASSLEVGGTTGELFF.

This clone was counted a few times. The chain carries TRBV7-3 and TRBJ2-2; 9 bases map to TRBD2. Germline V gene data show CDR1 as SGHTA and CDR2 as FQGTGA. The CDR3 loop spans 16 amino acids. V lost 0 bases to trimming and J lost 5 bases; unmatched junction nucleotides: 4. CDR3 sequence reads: CASSLTPGLATGELFF. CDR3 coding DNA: TGTGCCAGCAGCTTAACCCCGGGACTAGCAACCGGGGAGCTGTTTTTT.

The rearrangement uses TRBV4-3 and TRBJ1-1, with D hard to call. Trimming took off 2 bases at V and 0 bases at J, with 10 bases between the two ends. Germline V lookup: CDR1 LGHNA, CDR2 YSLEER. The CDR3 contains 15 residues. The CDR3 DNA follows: TGCGCCAGCAGCCAACAGGATTTGGTGAACACTGAAGCTTTCTTT. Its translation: CASSQQDLVNTEAFF.

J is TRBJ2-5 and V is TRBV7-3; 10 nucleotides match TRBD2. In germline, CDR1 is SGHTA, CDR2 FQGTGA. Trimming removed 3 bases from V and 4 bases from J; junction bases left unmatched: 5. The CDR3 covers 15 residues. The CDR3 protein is CASSFGLAELETQYF. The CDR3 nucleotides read TGTGCCAGCAGCTTTGGACTAGCGGAGCTAGAGACCCAGTACTTC.

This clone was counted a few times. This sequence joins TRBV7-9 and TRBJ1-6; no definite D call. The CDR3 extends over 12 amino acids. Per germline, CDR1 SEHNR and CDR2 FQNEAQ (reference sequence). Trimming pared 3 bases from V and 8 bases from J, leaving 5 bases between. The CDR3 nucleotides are TGTGCCAGCAGCTTGGATGATTCACCCCTCCACTTT. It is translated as CASSLDDSPLHF.

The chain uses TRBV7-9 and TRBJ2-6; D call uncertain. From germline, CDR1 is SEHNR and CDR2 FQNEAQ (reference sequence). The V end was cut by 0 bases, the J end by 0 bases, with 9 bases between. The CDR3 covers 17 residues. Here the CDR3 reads CASSLAHTNSGANVLTF. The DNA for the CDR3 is TGTGCCAGCAGCTTAGCCCATACTAACTCTGGGGCCAACGTCCTGACTTTC.

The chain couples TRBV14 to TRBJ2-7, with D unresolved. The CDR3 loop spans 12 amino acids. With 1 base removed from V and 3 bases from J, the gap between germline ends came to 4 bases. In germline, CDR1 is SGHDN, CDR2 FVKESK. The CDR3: CASSQGYYEQYF. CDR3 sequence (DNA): TGTGCCAGCAGCCAAGGGTACTACGAGCAGTACTTC.

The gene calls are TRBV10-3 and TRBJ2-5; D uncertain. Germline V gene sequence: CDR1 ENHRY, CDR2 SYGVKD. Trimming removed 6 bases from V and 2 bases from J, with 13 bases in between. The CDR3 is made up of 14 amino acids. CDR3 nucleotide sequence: TGTGCCATCAGCCAGAGTGAAGGACAAGAGACCCAGTACTTC. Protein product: CAISQSEGQETQYF.